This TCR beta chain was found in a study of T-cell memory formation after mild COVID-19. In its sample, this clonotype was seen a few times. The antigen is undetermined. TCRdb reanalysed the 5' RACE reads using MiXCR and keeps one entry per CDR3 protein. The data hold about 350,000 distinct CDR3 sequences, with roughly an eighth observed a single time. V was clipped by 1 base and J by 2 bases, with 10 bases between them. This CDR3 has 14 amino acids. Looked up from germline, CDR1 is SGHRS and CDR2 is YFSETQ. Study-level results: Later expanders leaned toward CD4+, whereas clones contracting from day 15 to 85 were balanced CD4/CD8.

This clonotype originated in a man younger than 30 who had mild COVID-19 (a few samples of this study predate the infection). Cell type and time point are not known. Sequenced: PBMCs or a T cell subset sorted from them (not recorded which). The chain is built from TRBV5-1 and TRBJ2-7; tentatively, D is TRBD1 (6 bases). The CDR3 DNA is TGCGCCAGCAGCTTGTCACCAGGGGCCTACGAGCAGTACTTC. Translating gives CASSLSPGAYEQYF. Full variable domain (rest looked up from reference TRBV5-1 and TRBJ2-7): KAGVTQTPRYLIKTRGQQVTLSCSPISGHRSVSWYQQTPGQGLQFLFEYFSETQRNKGNFPGRFSGRQFSNSRSEMNVSTLELGDSALYLCASSLSPGAYEQYFGPGTRLTVT.